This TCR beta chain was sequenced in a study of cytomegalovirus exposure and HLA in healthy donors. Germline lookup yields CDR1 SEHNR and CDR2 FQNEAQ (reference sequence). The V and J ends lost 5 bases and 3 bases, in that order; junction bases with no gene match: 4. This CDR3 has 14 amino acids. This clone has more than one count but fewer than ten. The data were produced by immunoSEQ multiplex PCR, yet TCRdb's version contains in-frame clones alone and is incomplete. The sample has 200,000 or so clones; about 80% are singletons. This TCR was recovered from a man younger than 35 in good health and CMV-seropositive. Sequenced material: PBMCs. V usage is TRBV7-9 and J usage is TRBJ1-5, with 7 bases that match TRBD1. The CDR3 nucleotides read TGTGCCAGCAGCCGGACAGGAGACAATCAGCCCCAGCATTTT. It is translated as CASSRTGDNQPQHF.